Sequencing of this TCR beta chain was carried out in a study of T-cell reconstitution after alpha-beta-depleted transplantation in children. Unique molecular identifiers were incorporated when the TCRbeta library was constructed. TCRdb ran MiXCR on the PCR reads and lists one entry per CDR3 protein. The table lists 600,000 to 800,000 distinct CDR3 sequences, around 14% of them singletons, with about 0.79% in the top ten. Trimming removed 0 bases at V and 4 bases at J, with 19 bases between. CDR3 size: 16 residues. Germline-derived CDR1 and CDR2 are DFQATT and SNEGSKA (reference sequence). Study-wide results and limits: Fresh T-cell production supplied most of the T-cell counts and diversity seen one year after transplant.

This clonotype was seen a handful of times. As yet, its antigen is unknown. This chain joins TRBV20-1 and TRBJ2-7; perhaps D is TRBD1 or TRBD2 (5 bases each). This receptor was obtained from a girl aged 2 to 9 with congenital amegakaryocytic thrombocytopenia, due to receive a stem cell transplant. This specimen consisted of PBMCs, obtained before TCRalphabeta/CD19-depleted stem cell transplant. The CDR3 region is CSARDSKRGPWYEQYF. The CDR3 nucleotides read TGCAGTGCTAGAGACTCGAAGAGGGGCCCATGGTACGAGCAGTACTTC.